This T cell receptor (beta chain) came from a study of blood T cell repertoires in COVID-19. For the study at large: Some COVID-19 samples were acute and others convalescent; all came from the United States, Italy and Spain.

In germline, CDR1 is LNHDA, CDR2 SQIVND (reference sequence). The CDR3 is 14 residues long. V gave up 7 bases and J gave up 2 bases, with 13 bases separating them. Using immunoSEQ multiplex PCR, the repertoire was profiled, and TCRdb retains in-frame clones only, with some absent. The profile shows about 230,000 clones, 70% to 90% of them singletons. The chain uses TRBV19 and TRBJ2-3; no definite D call. The sample was peripheral blood. The source is a woman in her 70s with active or convalescent COVID-19. The CDR3 DNA is TGTGCCAGTACCGAACCCACAAACACAGATACGCAGTATTTT. Translation gives CASTEPTNTDTQYF. The complete variable domain, with remaining parts taken from reference TRBV19 and TRBJ2-3, reads DGGITQSPKYLFRKEGQNVTLSCEQNLNHDAMYWYRQDPGQGLRLIYYSQIVNDFQKGDIAEGYSVSREKKESFPLTVTSAQKNPTAFYLCASTEPTNTDTQYFGPGTRLTVL.